This passage covers 22 T cell receptor beta chains from one sample sequenced in a study of blood T cell repertoires in COVID-19 (dated by TCRdb to the early 2020s). Library preparation was by the immunoSEQ multiplex PCR assay. TCRdb stores this immuneACCESS table with in-frame sequences only. Part of the clones is absent; in the studies checked, under half of the shortfall reflects unresolved V genes, and no reason is known for the rest. Recorded for this sample are roughly 110,000 clones; approximately 84% of them occurred a single time. About 1.4% of the sample is taken by the ten largest. Sample: peripheral blood. Receptors were obtained from a man in his forties or fifties with acute or convalescent COVID-19.

The chain has TRBV7-3 and TRBJ2-2, with 9 bases aligning to TRBD2. J gave up 6 bases and V 7 bases, and 12 bases lay outside the gene matches. The CDR3 runs 16 residues. The germline V gene encodes CDR1 SGHTA and CDR2 FQGTGA. CDR3 in DNA: TGTGCCAGCACCGCTGCGACTAGCGGCGGGGCCGGGGAGCTGTTTTTT. This translates into CASTAATSGGAGELFF.

The rearrangement uses TRBV4-2 and TRBJ1-3, with 7 nucleotides matching TRBD1. The CDR3 contains 16 residues. The ends lost 3 bases at V and 4 bases at J; junction bases unmatched: 9. Germline loops: CDR1 LGHNA, CDR2 YNFKEQ. CDR3: CASSQANRDSGNTIYF. The CDR3 bases are TGTGCCAGCAGCCAGGCGAACCGGGACAGCGGAAACACCATATATTTT.

The chain combines TRBV28 with TRBJ1-2; D is possibly TRBD1 (6 bases). The V and J ends lost 3 bases and 7 bases respectively, with 9 bases between them. Germline V lookup: CDR1 MDHEN, CDR2 SYDVKM. The CDR3 is 12 residues long. The CDR3 loop reads CASSLGGGGYTF. The CDR3 DNA reads TGTGCCAGCAGTTTGGGAGGGGGTGGCTACACCTTC.

The J gene is TRBJ2-3, the V gene TRBV6-1; 14 bases map to TRBD2. J lost 2 bases, V lost 4 bases, and 8 bases had no gene match. The germline gives CDR1 MNHNS, CDR2 SASEGT. The CDR3 runs to 18 residues. Here the CDR3 DNA reads TGTGCCAGCAGTGTCGGACTAGCGGGGGGCCGGACCACAGATACGCAGTATTTT. Encoded protein: CASSVGLAGGRTTDTQYF.

The chain recombines TRBV28 with TRBJ1-1; D is unresolved. Per germline, CDR1 MDHEN and CDR2 SYDVKM. This CDR3 spans 15 amino acids. V was clipped by 6 bases and J by 0 bases, with 14 bases between them. CDR3 amino acids: CASSAPLLMNTEAFF. CDR3 nucleotide sequence: TGTGCCAGCAGCGCGCCCCTTTTGATGAACACTGAAGCTTTCTTT.

The chain employs TRBV25-1 and TRBJ1-1; maybe TRBD1 (5 bases). Trimming pared 2 bases from V and 0 bases from J, leaving 10 bases between. Germline CDR1 and CDR2: MGHDK and SYGVNS. This CDR3 comprises 15 residues. The CDR3 sequence is CASSEAGDLNTEAFF. The CDR3 coding sequence is TGTGCCAGCAGTGAAGCGGGGGACCTGAACACTGAAGCTTTCTTT.

This clone has a single count. The chain carries TRBV7-3 and TRBJ1-2; weak D call: TRBD1 (5 bases). Looked up from germline, CDR1 is SGHTA and CDR2 is FQGTGA. Trimming removed 0 bases from V and 3 bases from J, with 14 bases in between. This CDR3 spans 16 amino acids. CDR3 sequence reads: CASSLTGRGLDYGYTF. The DNA for the CDR3 is TGTGCCAGCAGCTTAACGGGGCGGGGACTCGACTATGGCTACACCTTC.

The V call is TRBV5-5, the J call TRBJ1-3; 7 nucleotides align to TRBD1. With V trimmed by 0 bases and J by 4 bases, 4 bases remained unmatched. The CDR3 loop spans 15 amino acids. Per the germline V gene, CDR1 is SGHKS and CDR2 is YYEKEE (reference sequence). CDR3 loop: CASSLARGPGNTIYF. The CDR3, as DNA: TGTGCCAGCAGCTTGGCTAGGGGGCCGGGAAACACCATATATTTT.

The chain couples TRBV9 to TRBJ1-2, with TRBD1 identical over 8 bases. The CDR3 contains 15 residues. V lost 4 bases to trimming and J lost 2 bases; unmatched junction nucleotides: 7. CDR1 and CDR2 from the germline V gene are SGDLS and YYNGEE. In nucleotides, the CDR3 is TGTGCCAGCAGCAACAGACAGGGGAACAACTATGGCTACACCTTC. Its protein product is CASSNRQGNNYGYTF. The variable domain in full, with the rest retrieved from reference TRBV9 and TRBJ1-2, is DSGVTQTPKHLITATGQRVTLRCSPRSGDLSVYWYQQSLDQGLQFLIQYYNGEERAKGNILERFSAQQFPDLHSELNLSSLELGDSALYFCASSNRQGNNYGYTFGSGTRLTVV.

This sequence joins TRBV2 and TRBJ1-2; 7 bases are shared with TRBD1. Germline V CDR1 and CDR2: SNHLY, FYNNEI. J gave up 8 bases and V 3 bases, and 9 bases lay outside the gene matches. The CDR3 length is 14 residues. CDR3 nucleotide sequence: TGTGCCAGCAGTGATTCACAGGGGCGGTCAGGCTACACCTTC. Its translation: CASSDSQGRSGYTF. Using reference TRBV2 and TRBJ1-2 for the parts outside the CDR3, the full variable domain is EPEVTQTPSHQVTQMGQEVILRCVPISNHLYFYWYRQILGQKVEFLVSFYNNEISEKSEIFDDQFSVERPDGSNFTLKIRSTKLEDSAMYFCASSDSQGRSGYTFGSGTRLTVV.

This clone was observed once. The chain uses TRBV6-5 and TRBJ1-3; D not resolved. CDR3 length equals 14 residues. The germline V gene encodes CDR1 MNHEY and CDR2 SVGAGI. The V gene lost 8 bases and the J gene lost 1 base, with 12 bases spanning the gap. CDR3 bases: TGTGCCAGCCAAATCAGCGGGTCTGGAAACACCATATATTTT. Translated: CASQISGSGNTIYF.

The CDR3 region has the DNA TGTGCCAGCAGTTACGCCGAGACAGGGGGCAGGGAGACCCAGTACTTC. Its protein product is CASSYAETGGRETQYF. The chain couples TRBV6-5 to TRBJ2-5; 10 bases are a match to TRBD1. Germline CDR1 MNHEY, CDR2 SVGAGI. The CDR3 length is 16 residues. V gave up 2 bases and J gave up 5 bases; unmatched junction bases: 8.

A single count supports this clone. The genes are TRBV7-2 and TRBJ1-6; no firm D call. V lost 1 base, J lost 7 bases, and 11 bases lay in between. Germline V gene data show CDR1 as SGHTA and CDR2 as FQGNSA. This CDR3 comprises 15 residues. CDR3 DNA: TGTGCCAGCAGCTTAGGCGGGATCGAAAATTCACCCCTCCACTTT. Its protein product is CASSLGGIENSPLHF.

This rearrangement joins TRBV4-1 to TRBJ1-6; possible D gene TRBD1, 6 bases. V lost 4 bases and J 7 bases, leaving 14 bases between the germline ends. The germline gives CDR1 MGHRA, CDR2 YSYEKL. The length of the CDR3 is 15 residues. CDR3 DNA sequence: TGCGCCAGCAGCCCCCGGGGGGCAGGAAATTCACCCCTCCACTTT. It codes for CASSPRGAGNSPLHF.

CDR3: CASSPDGANYGYTF. The CDR3 DNA is TGTGCCAGCTCCCCCGACGGGGCTAACTATGGCTACACCTTC. This rearrangement joins TRBV7-3 to TRBJ1-2; unclear D gene. Between the trimmed V and J ends, which lost 8 bases and 0 bases, there was a span of 13 bases. The germline V gene encodes CDR1 SGHTA and CDR2 FQGTGA. The CDR3 consists of 14 residues.

The rearrangement links TRBV11-2 to TRBJ1-6; perhaps TRBD1 as D (5 bases). The CDR3 extends over 15 amino acids. V was shortened by 5 bases and J by 5 bases, with 13 bases between the two germline ends. Germline lookup yields CDR1 SGHAT and CDR2 FQNNGV. As DNA, the CDR3 is TGTGCCAGCAGCCATAGACAGAATAATAATTCACCCCTCCACTTT. Translated: CASSHRQNNNSPLHF.

As DNA, the CDR3 is TGTGCCTGGAGTGACAGAAATTCACCCCTCCACTTT. Its translation: CAWSDRNSPLHF. This chain uses TRBV30 with TRBJ1-6, with D unresolved. The germline V gene encodes CDR1 GTSNPN and CDR2 SVGIG (reference sequence). V was pared by 1 base and J by 7 bases, with 5 bases between. This CDR3 has 12 residues.

This clone was counted once. The CDR3 reads CASSQDASANAEQYF. The CDR3 DNA follows: TGCGCCAGCAGCCAAGATGCTAGCGCAAATGCGGAGCAGTACTTC. The chain joins TRBV4-1 to TRBJ2-7, with D possibly being TRBD2 (6 bases). In germline, CDR1 is MGHRA, CDR2 YSYEKL. Trimming cost V 0 bases and J 7 bases, with 16 bases left between them. The CDR3 loop spans 15 amino acids.

CDR3 residues: CASSQTGGTRKYF. The CDR3 coding sequence is TGTGCCAGCAGCCAGACCGGGGGAACGAGAAAGTATTTT. V usage is TRBV7-3 and J usage is TRBJ2-3, with D maybe TRBD2 (6 bases). This CDR3 has 13 residues. CDR1 and CDR2 from the germline V gene are SGHTA and FQGTGA. The V end was cut by 5 bases, the J end by 13 bases, with 19 bases between.

This clone was observed a few times. This rearrangement joins TRBV27 to TRBJ1-6; TRBD1 agrees at 8 bases. V shed 0 bases, J shed 10 bases, and the junction held 5 bases outside the gene matches. Germline lookup yields CDR1 MNHEY and CDR2 SMNVEV (reference sequence). The CDR3 sequence is 15 residues long. DNA for the CDR3: TGTGCCAGCAGTTTATCGGGGACAGGCGGATCACCCCTCCACTTT. Translating it yields CASSLSGTGGSPLHF.

The chain carries TRBV19 and TRBJ2-3, with 11 bases lining up with TRBD1. The V gene's germline CDR1 is LNHDA and CDR2 SQIVND (reference sequence). J lost 4 bases, V lost 5 bases, and 8 bases had no gene match. The CDR3 consists of 16 residues. CDR3 nucleotide sequence: TGTGCCAGTAGTTTGGGACAGGGGGGGGAGGCAGATACGCAGTATTTT. It specifies CASSLGQGGEADTQYF.

The chain is built from TRBV5-1 and TRBJ1-6; 9 bases are shared with TRBD1. CDR1 and CDR2 from the germline V gene are SGHRS and YFSETQ. Losses at the gene ends were 4 bases for V and 8 bases for J; bases not matched to a gene: 7. The CDR3 is made up of 15 amino acids. CDR3 loop: CASSPGQGGDSPLHF. The CDR3 DNA reads TGCGCCAGCAGCCCGGGACAGGGCGGAGATTCACCCCTCCACTTT.